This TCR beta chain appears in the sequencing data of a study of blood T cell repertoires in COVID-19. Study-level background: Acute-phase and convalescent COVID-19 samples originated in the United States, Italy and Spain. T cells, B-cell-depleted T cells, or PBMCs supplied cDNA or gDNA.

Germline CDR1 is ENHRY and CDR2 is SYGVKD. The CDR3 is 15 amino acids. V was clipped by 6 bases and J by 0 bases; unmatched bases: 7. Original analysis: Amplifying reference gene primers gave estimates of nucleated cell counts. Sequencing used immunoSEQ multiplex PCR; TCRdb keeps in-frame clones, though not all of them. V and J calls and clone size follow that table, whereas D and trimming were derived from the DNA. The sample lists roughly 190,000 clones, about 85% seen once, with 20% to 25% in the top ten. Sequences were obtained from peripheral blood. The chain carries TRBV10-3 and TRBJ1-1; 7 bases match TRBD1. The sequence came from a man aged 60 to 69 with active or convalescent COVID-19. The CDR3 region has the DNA TGTGCCATCAGATCGACAGGGAACATGAACACTGAAGCTTTCTTT. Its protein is CAIRSTGNMNTEAFF.